These 10 T cell receptor beta chains were all obtained from the same sample, sequenced in a study of T-cell memory formation after mild COVID-19 (dated by TCRdb to about 2021). The library relied on 5' RACE. Data came from an Illumina NovaSeq 6000. TCRdb's own reprocessing of the public reads used fastp at Q25 and MiXCR and kept productive beta chains. One record per CDR3 amino acid sequence lists the most common genes and DNA. Across this sample there are 150,000 to 200,000 distinct CDR3 sequences, with 13% seen only once. The top ten clones comprise approximately 3.4% of the sample. Sequenced input: PBMCs or a T cell subset sorted from them (not recorded which). These TCRs come from a man in his late teens or twenties who had mild COVID-19 (a few samples of this study predate the infection). The sample titles of this study are shuffled in the database, so cell type and time point are left out; the donor was told from shared clones.

This sequence joins TRBV9 and TRBJ2-5; 8 nucleotides line up with TRBD1. The V and J ends lost 9 bases and 10 bases, in that order; junction bases with no gene match: 14. The germline V gene has CDR1 SGDLS and CDR2 YYNGEE. The CDR3 runs to 13 residues. CDR3 sequence: CATATGAQEGQYF. The CDR3 nucleotides read TGTGCCACCGCGACAGGGGCCCAAGAGGGCCAGTACTTC.

The CDR3 nucleotides read TGTGCCAGCAGACAATCACGGGTGAGCTCCTACGAGCAGTACTTC. Translating it yields CASRQSRVSSYEQYF. The chain employs TRBV7-2 and TRBJ2-7; D is undetermined. Trimming removed 6 bases at V and 0 bases at J, with 15 bases between. CDR1 and CDR2 from the germline V gene are SGHTA and FQGNSA. CDR3 length: 15 amino acids.

V gene TRBV12-3 or TRBV12-4 combines with J gene TRBJ2-3, with TRBD2 matching over 8 bases. This CDR3 contains 15 residues. Losses at the gene ends were 7 bases for V and 5 bases for J; bases not matched to a gene: 11. The CDR3 is CASTHGLASGDTQYF. For the CDR3, the DNA is TGTGCCAGCACCCACGGACTAGCTAGTGGAGATACGCAGTATTTT.

V and J are TRBV9 and TRBJ2-5; TRBD2 matches at 9 bases. V lost 0 bases, J lost 2 bases, and 2 bases stayed unmatched. Germline loops: CDR1 SGDLS, CDR2 YYNGEE. The CDR3 extends over 15 amino acids. The CDR3 spells CASSVDSGGQETQYF. In nucleotides, the CDR3 is TGTGCCAGCAGCGTAGACAGCGGGGGGCAAGAGACCCAGTACTTC.

This clonotype is a singleton in its sample. The rearrangement joins TRBV6-2 or TRBV6-3 to TRBJ2-3; D is unresolved. Germline V gene sequence: CDR1 MNHEY, CDR2 SVGEGT. The CDR3 is 13 residues long. V shed 7 bases and J shed 3 bases, with 11 bases lying between them. The CDR3 bases are TGTGCCAGCAATTCGGCGGTTACAGATACGCAGTATTTT. Translated: CASNSAVTDTQYF.

This clonotype was recorded a few times. The genes are TRBV10-3 and TRBJ1-2, with D uncertain. Germline CDR1 reads ENHRY; CDR2 reads SYGVKD. Trimming removed 5 bases at V and 4 bases at J, with 14 bases between. CDR3 length: 14 amino acids. The CDR3 protein is CAISLREVSYGYTF. CDR3 bases: TGTGCCATCAGTCTACGGGAGGTATCCTATGGCTACACCTTC.

This clonotype turned up a few times. CDR3: CASSPYGTQAGQPQHF. CDR3 nucleotides: TGCGCCAGCAGCCCCTACGGGACGCAAGCAGGGCAGCCCCAGCATTTT. The chain combines TRBV5-1 with TRBJ1-5, with a weak D call TRBD1 (5 bases). CDR3 size: 16 residues. Germline V lookup: CDR1 SGHRS, CDR2 YFSETQ. V lost 4 bases and J lost 7, with 21 bases in between.

In its sample, this clonotype was seen a few times. V gene TRBV5-1 combines with J gene TRBJ2-2, with D perhaps being TRBD1 or TRBD2 (5 bases each). The length of the CDR3 is 18 residues. Trimming left V 1 base short and J 5 bases short, with 21 bases between. Germline V gene data show CDR1 as SGHRS and CDR2 as YFSETQ. The chain's CDR3 is CASSLSRGTSFGTGELFF. The CDR3 bases are TGCGCCAGCAGCTTGTCGAGGGGTACCTCATTCGGGACCGGGGAGCTGTTTTTT.

This clonotype turned up a few times. This chain uses TRBV7-9 with TRBJ1-4, with D hard to call. The ends were cut back, 2 bases at V and 0 bases at J, with 7 bases in the middle. CDR1 is SEHNR, CDR2 FQNEAQ, per germline (reference sequence). This CDR3 region has 15 residues. The CDR3 protein is CASSLFGATNEKLFF. The CDR3 nucleotides are TGTGCCAGCAGCTTATTCGGGGCAACTAATGAAAAACTGTTTTTT.

This clonotype was picked up a small number of times. The chain is built from TRBV7-2 and TRBJ1-5, with unresolved D. Between the trimmed V and J ends, which lost 5 bases and 4 bases, there was a span of 15 bases. The CDR3 extends over 15 amino acids. The germline CDR1 and CDR2 sequences are SGHTA and FQGNSA. CDR3 DNA sequence: TGTGCCAGCAGCCCGAGGGTGGGGTCTAATCAGCCCCAGCATTTT. Its protein is CASSPRVGSNQPQHF.